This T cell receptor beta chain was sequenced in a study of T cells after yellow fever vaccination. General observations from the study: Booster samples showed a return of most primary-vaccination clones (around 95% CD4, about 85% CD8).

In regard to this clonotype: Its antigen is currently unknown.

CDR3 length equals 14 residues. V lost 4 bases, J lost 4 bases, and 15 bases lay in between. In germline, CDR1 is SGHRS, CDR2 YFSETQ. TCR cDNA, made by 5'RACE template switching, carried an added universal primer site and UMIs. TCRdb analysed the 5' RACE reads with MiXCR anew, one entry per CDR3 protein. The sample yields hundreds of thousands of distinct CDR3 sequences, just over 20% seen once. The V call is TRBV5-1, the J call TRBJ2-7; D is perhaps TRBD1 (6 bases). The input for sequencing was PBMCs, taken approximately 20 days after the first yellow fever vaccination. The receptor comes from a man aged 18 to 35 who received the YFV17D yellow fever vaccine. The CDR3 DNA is TGCGCCAGCAGCATAACAGGGAACGGGTACGAGCAGTACTTC. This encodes CASSITGNGYEQYF.